Sample share makes the clone carrying this T cell receptor beta chain medium-sized (0.01 to 0.1%). Trimming cost V 1 base and J 4 bases, with 7 bases left between them. The CDR3 has 13 amino acids. Germline values: CDR1 MNHNS, CDR2 SASEGT. TCRdb recomputed calls from the PCR reads with MiXCR, one row per CDR3 protein. The repertoire includes thousands of distinct CDR3 sequences, about a sixth of them detected once, and approximately 13% sits in the top ten. The data belong to a study of tumor-infiltrating lymphocytes in oesophageal squamous cell carcinoma. The rearrangement links TRBV6-1 to TRBJ1-1; unclear D gene. Sequences were obtained from blood. The sequence derives from a male donor with esophageal squamous cell carcinoma. As DNA, the CDR3 is TGTGCCAGCAGTGAAGTAGGAGGCACTGAAGCTTTCTTT. It encodes CASSEVGGTEAFF.